This paragraph reports one TCR beta chain. The sample originates from a study of T cell changes during pregnancy in multiple sclerosis. The germline V gene encodes CDR1 LNHDA and CDR2 SQIVND (reference sequence). The CDR3 runs to 17 residues. The V end lost 1 base, the J end lost 9 bases, and 22 bases lay between the germline ends. Generated by immunoSEQ multiplex PCR, the TCRdb table keeps only in-frame clones and is missing some. Of tens of thousands of clones listed, roughly 94% were seen once; the top ten hold about 0.56%. The chain uses TRBV19 and TRBJ1-5; no definite D call. The clonotype was recovered from a female donor with multiple sclerosis, enrolled in a pregnancy study. The sample consisted of CD4+ T cells from peripheral blood mononuclear cells, taken in the second trimester of pregnancy. CDR3 sequence (DNA): TGTGCCAGTAGTATAGGCGAGGGCCTCGCGCAGAGTTGGCCCCAGCATTTT. Its protein is CASSIGEGLAQSWPQHF.